What follows describes a single T cell receptor (beta chain). The antigen remains undetermined. After removal of 5 bases from V and 10 bases from J, the junction contained 3 bases not matched to a gene. Germline CDR1 reads MGHDK; CDR2 reads SYGVNS. The CDR3 sequence is 13 residues long. Next came a second PCR, run for roughly 6 to 11 cycles, which used a sample-barcoded 5' primer along with a J-beta primer mix. Tags on each cDNA molecule came from a template-switch adaptor with 12 random nucleotides. TCRdb reprocessed the 5' RACE reads with MiXCR, giving one entry per CDR3 protein. The sample shows about 1.6 million distinct CDR3 sequences, roughly 32% of them seen only once. These data come from a study of blood T cells in healthy people across ages. Isolating PBMCs gave at least 6.5 million of these cells per sample. Per sample, extraction of total RNA gave at least 5.5 micrograms in every case. Study-wide findings and caveats: The study could not conclusively compare naive and antigen-experienced cells, given its unsorted PBMCs.

V is TRBV25-1 and J is TRBJ2-1, with 12 bases that match TRBD2. The source of this sequence is a woman aged 25-40 years in good health. Sequenced sample: blood. In DNA form, the CDR3 reads TGTGCCAGCAGTAGACTAGCGGGGGTGGAGCAGTTCTTC. It yields the protein CASSRLAGVEQFF.